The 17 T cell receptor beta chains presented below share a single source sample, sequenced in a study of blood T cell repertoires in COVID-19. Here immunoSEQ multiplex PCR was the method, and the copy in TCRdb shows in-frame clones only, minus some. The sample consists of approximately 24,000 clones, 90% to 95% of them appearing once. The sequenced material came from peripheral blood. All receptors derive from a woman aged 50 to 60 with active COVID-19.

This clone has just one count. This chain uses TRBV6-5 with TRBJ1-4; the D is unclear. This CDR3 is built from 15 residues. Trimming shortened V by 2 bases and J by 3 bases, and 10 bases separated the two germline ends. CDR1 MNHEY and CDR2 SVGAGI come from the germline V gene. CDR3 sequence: CASSYGEAANEKLFF. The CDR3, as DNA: TGTGCCAGCAGTTACGGGGAGGCGGCTAATGAAAAACTGTTTTTT.

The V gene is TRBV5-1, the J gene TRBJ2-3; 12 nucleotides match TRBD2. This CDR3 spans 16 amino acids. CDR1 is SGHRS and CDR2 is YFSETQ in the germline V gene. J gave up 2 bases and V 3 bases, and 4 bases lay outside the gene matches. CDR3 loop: CASSSGTSGYTDTQYF. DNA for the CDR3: TGCGCCAGCAGCTCCGGGACTAGCGGGTACACAGATACGCAGTATTTT.

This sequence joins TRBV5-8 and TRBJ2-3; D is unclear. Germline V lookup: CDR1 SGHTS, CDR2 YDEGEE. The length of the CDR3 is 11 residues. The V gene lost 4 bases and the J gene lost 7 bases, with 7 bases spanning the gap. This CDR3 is CASSSRYTQYF. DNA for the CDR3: TGTGCCAGCAGCAGCAGGTATACGCAGTATTTT.

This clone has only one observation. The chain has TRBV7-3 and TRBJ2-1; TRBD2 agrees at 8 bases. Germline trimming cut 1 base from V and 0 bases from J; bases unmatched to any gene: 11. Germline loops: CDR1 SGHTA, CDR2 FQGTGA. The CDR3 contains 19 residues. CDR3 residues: CASSLIQIAGPDSYNEQFF. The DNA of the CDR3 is TGTGCCAGCAGCTTAATCCAGATAGCGGGACCCGACTCCTACAATGAGCAGTTCTTC.

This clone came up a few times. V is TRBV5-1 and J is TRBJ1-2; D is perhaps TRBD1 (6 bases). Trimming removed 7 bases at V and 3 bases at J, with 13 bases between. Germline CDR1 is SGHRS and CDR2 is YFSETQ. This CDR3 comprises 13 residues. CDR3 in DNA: TGCGCCAGCTACCCACAGGGTCACTATGGCTACACCTTC. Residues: CASYPQGHYGYTF.

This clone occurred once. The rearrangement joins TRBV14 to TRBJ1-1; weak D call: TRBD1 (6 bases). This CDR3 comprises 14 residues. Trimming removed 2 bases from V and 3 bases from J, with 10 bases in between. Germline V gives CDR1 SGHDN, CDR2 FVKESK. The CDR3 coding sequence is TGTGCCAGCAGCCAAATGCAGGGGTACACTGAAGCTTTCTTT. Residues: CASSQMQGYTEAFF.

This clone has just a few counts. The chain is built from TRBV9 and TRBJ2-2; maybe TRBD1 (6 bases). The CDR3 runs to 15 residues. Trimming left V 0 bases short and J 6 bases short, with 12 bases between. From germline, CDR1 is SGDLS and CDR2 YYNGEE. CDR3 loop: CASSVDFQGPGELFF. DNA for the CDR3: TGTGCCAGCAGCGTAGATTTCCAGGGGCCCGGGGAGCTGTTTTTT. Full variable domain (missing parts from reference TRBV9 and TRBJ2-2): DSGVTQTPKHLITATGQRVTLRCSPRSGDLSVYWYQQSLDQGLQFLIQYYNGEERAKGNILERFSAQQFPDLHSELNLSSLELGDSALYFCASSVDFQGPGELFFGEGSRLTVL.

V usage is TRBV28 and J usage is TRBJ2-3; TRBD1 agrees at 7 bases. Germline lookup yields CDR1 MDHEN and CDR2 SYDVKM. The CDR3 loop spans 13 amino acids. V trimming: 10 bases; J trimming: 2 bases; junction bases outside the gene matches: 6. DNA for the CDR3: TGTGCCACCAGGGACAGTTCCACAGATACGCAGTATTTT. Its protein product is CATRDSSTDTQYF.

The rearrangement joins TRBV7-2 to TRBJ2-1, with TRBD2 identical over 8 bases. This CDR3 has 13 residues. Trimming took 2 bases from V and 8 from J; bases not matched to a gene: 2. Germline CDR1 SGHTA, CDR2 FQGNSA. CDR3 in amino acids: CASSLRAGDEQFF. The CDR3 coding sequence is TGTGCCAGCAGCTTAAGAGCGGGAGATGAGCAGTTCTTC.

CDR3 bases: TGTGCCAGCAGCCCACGCTTAAAATCGACAGGGCTGGGCACTGAAGCTTTCTTT. Amino acid sequence: CASSPRLKSTGLGTEAFF. This chain joins TRBV7-9 and TRBJ1-1, with TRBD1 matching 7 bases. The CDR3 is 18 residues long. J gave up 4 bases and V 5 bases, and 19 bases lay outside the gene matches. Germline V gene lookup returns CDR1 SEHNR and CDR2 FQNEAQ (reference sequence). Supplemented by reference TRBV7-9 and TRBJ1-1, the full variable domain reads DTGVSQNPRHKITKRGQNVTFRCDPISEHNRLYWYRQTLGQGPEFLTYFQNEAQLEKSRLLSDRFSAERPKGSFSTLEIQRTEQGDSAMYLCASSPRLKSTGLGTEAFFGQGTRLTVV.

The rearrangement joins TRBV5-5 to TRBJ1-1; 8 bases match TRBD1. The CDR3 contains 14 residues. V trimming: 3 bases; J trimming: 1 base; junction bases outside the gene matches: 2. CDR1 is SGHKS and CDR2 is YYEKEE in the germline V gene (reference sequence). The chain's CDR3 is CASSWDRRNTEAFF. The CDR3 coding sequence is TGTGCCAGCAGCTGGGACAGGCGGAACACTGAAGCTTTCTTT. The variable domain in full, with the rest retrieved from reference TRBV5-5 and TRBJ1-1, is DAGVTQSPTHLIKTRGQQVTLRCSPISGHKSVSWYQQVLGQGPQFIFQYYEKEERGRGNFPDRFSARQFPNYSSELNVNALLLGDSALYLCASSWDRRNTEAFFGQGTRLTVV.

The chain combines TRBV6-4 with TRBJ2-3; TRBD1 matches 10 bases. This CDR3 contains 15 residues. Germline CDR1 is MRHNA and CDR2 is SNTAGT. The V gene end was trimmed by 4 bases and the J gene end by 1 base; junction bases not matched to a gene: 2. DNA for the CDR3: TGTGCCAGCAGTGTGGGGACAGGGGGCACAGATACGCAGTATTTT. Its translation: CASSVGTGGTDTQYF.

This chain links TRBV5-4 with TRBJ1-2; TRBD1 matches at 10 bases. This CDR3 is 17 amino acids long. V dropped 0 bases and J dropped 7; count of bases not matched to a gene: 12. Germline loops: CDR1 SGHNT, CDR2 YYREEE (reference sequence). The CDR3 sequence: CASSLGGDRDRGVGYTF. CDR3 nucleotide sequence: TGTGCCAGCAGCTTGGGAGGAGACCGGGACAGGGGAGTTGGCTACACCTTC.

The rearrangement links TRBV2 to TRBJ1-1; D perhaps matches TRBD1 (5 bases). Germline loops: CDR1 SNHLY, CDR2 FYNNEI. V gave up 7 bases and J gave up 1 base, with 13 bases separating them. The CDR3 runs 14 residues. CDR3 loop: CASTYLDRNTEAFF. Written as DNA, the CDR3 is TGTGCCAGCACCTATCTAGACAGGAACACTGAAGCTTTCTTT.

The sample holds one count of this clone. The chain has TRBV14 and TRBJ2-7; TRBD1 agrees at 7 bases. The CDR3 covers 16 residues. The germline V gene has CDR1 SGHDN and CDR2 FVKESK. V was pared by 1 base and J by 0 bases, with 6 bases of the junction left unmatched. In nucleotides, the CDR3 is TGTGCCAGCAGCCAAGTTTGGGACAGAATCTCCTACGAGCAGTACGTC. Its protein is CASSQVWDRISYEQYV.

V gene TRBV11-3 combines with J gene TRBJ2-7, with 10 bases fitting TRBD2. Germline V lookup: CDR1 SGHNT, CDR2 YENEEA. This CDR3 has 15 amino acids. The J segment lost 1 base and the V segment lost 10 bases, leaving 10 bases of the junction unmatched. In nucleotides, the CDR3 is TGTGCCACAGAAAAGCGGGAGGGAATTTCCTACGAGCAGTACTTC. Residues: CATEKREGISYEQYF.

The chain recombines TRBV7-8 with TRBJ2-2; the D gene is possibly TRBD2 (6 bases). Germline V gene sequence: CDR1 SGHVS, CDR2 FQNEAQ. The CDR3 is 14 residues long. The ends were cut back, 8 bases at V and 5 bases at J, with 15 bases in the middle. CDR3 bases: TGTGCCAGCGGGGCCACCCGGGGGACCGGGGAGCTGTTTTTT. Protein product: CASGATRGTGELFF.